A selection of T cell receptor beta chains follows, all from one sample in a study of T-cell reconstitution after alpha-beta-depleted transplantation in children. TCRdb re-analysed the PCR reads in MiXCR, keeping a single row per CDR3 protein. The sample carries some 300,000 distinct CDR3 sequences, 10% recorded once. Sequencing used PBMCs from the stem cell graft donor, obtained from the stem cell graft. The receptors were gathered from a human donor who donated a stem cell graft to a child with acute lymphoblastic leukemia. Each CDR3 is given with its conserved first and last residue. A D gene is named only where the DNA matches it firmly. Rows give clone size only sometimes, using once, few, many, or a class for an expanded clone.

V gene	clone size	D gene	J gene	CDR3 DNA	CDR3 protein
TRBV20-1	few	.	TRBJ2-3	TGCAGTGCTAGAGGGGGTATGGCAGATACGCAGTATTTT	CSARGGMADTQYF
TRBV7-9	many	.	TRBJ2-7	TGTGCCAGCAGCAAAGATGGGGCCGTATACGAGCAGTACTTC	CASSKDGAVYEQYF
TRBV19	.	TRBD2	TRBJ2-3	TGTGCCAGTAGTATCGCTAGCGGGAGCGGTACGCAGTATTTT	CASSIASGSGTQYF
TRBV7-8	.	.	TRBJ2-3	TGTGCCAGCAGCAGAGGGCGCGGAGCTAGCACAGATACGCAGTATTTT	CASSRGRGASTDTQYF
TRBV27	few	TRBD2	TRBJ2-5	TGTGCCAGCAGTTTTATACTAGCGGGGGGGGTAGAGACCCAGTACTTC	CASSFILAGGVETQYF
TRBV3-1	.	.	TRBJ2-7	TGTGCCAGCAGCCATACGGGAACAGGCTACGAGCAGTACTTC	CASSHTGTGYEQYF
TRBV28	many	TRBD2	TRBJ2-7	TGTGCCAGCAGCTGGACTAGCGGGAGTCAGGTGGTCTACGAGCAGTACTTC	CASSWTSGSQVVYEQYF
TRBV9	few	TRBD2	TRBJ2-1	TGTGCCAGCAGCGTAGCTGCGGGGGATGAGCAGTTCTTC	CASSVAAGDEQFF
TRBV5-1	few	.	TRBJ1-1	TGCGCCAGCACTCAACAGGGGAACACTGAAGCTTTCTTT	CASTQQGNTEAFF
TRBV10-3	few	.	TRBJ2-3	TGTGCCATCAGTGAGTCTAGGAGGTACGCAGATACGCAGTATTTT	CAISESRRYADTQYF
TRBV11-2	many	TRBD2	TRBJ2-3	TGTGCCAGCCTAGCGGGGGGCACAGATACGCAGTATTTT	CASLAGGTDTQYF
TRBV9	many	TRBD2	TRBJ2-7	TGTGCCAGCAGCGCGGGACTAGCGTCCTACGAGCAGTACTTC	CASSAGLASYEQYF
TRBV27	few	.	TRBJ2-4	TGTGCCAGCAGAGATTACGGAACGACAGGTACAAGAGCCAAAAACATTCAGTACTTC	CASRDYGTTGTRAKNIQYF
TRBV7-2	many	.	TRBJ1-2	TGTGCCAGCAGCGGCACCTATGGCTACACCTTC	CASSGTYGYTF
TRBV5-1	.	TRBD1	TRBJ1-1	TGCGCCAACCTTTCCTACAGGGGTTGGACTGAAGCTTTCTTT	CANLSYRGWTEAFF
TRBV5-1	.	.	TRBJ2-5	TGCGCCAGCAGCTTGAGGGACTCGCGAGAGACCCAGTACTTC	CASSLRDSRETQYF
TRBV7-8	many	.	TRBJ2-7	TGTGCCAGCAGCTTAGGGGGCCAGGGCTACGAGCAGTACTTC	CASSLGGQGYEQYF
TRBV5-1	.	TRBD2	TRBJ2-4	TGCGCCAGCAGCTATCGGACTAGCGGAGAAAACATTCAGTACTTC	CASSYRTSGENIQYF
TRBV25-1	few	TRBD1	TRBJ2-2	TGTGCCAGCAGTGAAGAGGACAGGGTCACCGGGGAGCTGTTTTTT	CASSEEDRVTGELFF
TRBV5-5	few	.	TRBJ2-1	TGTGCCAGCAGCTTGGACGGCCTGTACAATGAGCAGTTCTTC	CASSLDGLYNEQFF
TRBV3-1	few	.	TRBJ1-1	TGTGCCAGCAGCCAAGGAATTACGAACACTGAAGCTTTCTTT	CASSQGITNTEAFF
TRBV11-2	few	.	TRBJ2-7	TGTGCCAGCAGCTTCGGACTGTACGTCTACGAGCAGTACTTC	CASSFGLYVYEQYF
TRBV27	.	TRBD2	TRBJ2-7	TGTGCCAGCAGTTTGTCTGGACTAGCGGGAGGGTCCTACGAGCAGTACTTC	CASSLSGLAGGSYEQYF
TRBV28	few	TRBD1	TRBJ2-2	TGTGCCAGCAACAGGGGGCTGGACACCGGGGAGCTGTTTTTT	CASNRGLDTGELFF
TRBV12-3/TRBV12-4	.	TRBD2	TRBJ2-4	TGTGCCAGCAAGCGGGAGGGGAGCATTCAGTACTTC	CASKREGSIQYF
TRBV12-3/TRBV12-4	few	TRBD2	TRBJ2-7	TGTGCCAGCAGCCCGTGGCCGGGACTAGCGGGAGGGGGCTCCTACGAGCAGTACTTC	CASSPWPGLAGGGSYEQYF
TRBV27	few	TRBD2	TRBJ2-7	TGTGCCAGCAGACAAGCGGGAGGGCTCCACGAGCAGTACTTC	CASRQAGGLHEQYF
TRBV19	.	.	TRBJ2-7	TGTGCCAGTAGTATTACTCCTCGGAGCGAGCAGTACTTC	CASSITPRSEQYF
TRBV7-9	.	.	TRBJ2-4	TGTGCCAGCACCTCGGGCGGGGCCAAAAACATTCAGTACTTC	CASTSGGAKNIQYF
TRBV7-8	.	TRBD1	TRBJ2-3	TGTGCCAGCAGCTCTCCGGGACAGAGCACAGATACGCAGTATTTT	CASSSPGQSTDTQYF
TRBV12-3/TRBV12-4	.	.	TRBJ2-2	TGTGCCAGCGTTGGACCGGGCTCCGGGGAGCTGTTTTTT	CASVGPGSGELFF
TRBV6-1	.	.	TRBJ1-5	TGTGCCAGCAGCCACGGGGTAGGGAGCAATCAGCCCCAGCATTTT	CASSHGVGSNQPQHF
TRBV7-9	few	.	TRBJ2-4	TGTGCCAGCAGCTTAAGTCTCCCGGGCCTCCAAAACATTCAGTACTTC	CASSLSLPGLQNIQYF
TRBV7-6	few	.	TRBJ2-3	TGTGCCAGCAGCTTAGCAGGGCTGGGCGCAGATACGCAGTATTTT	CASSLAGLGADTQYF
TRBV10-3	.	.	TRBJ2-7	TGTGCCATCAGTGAGTCGTTGTATCGGGAGCAGTACTTC	CAISESLYREQYF
TRBV20-1	few	TRBD2	TRBJ2-1	TGCAGTGCTAGAACGGGAGGGCCGGGCAATGAGCAGTTCTTC	CSARTGGPGNEQFF
TRBV28	.	TRBD2	TRBJ2-3	TGTGCCAGCAGTAGCCTAGCGGGGGGGGCAGATACGCAGTATTTT	CASSSLAGGADTQYF
TRBV27	few	TRBD1	TRBJ1-5	TGTGCCAGCAGTTTAACAGGGACAGGGCAGGGTCAGCCCCAGCATTTT	CASSLTGTGQGQPQHF
TRBV15	.	TRBD2	TRBJ2-1	TGTGCCACCAGCAGAGATTTATCGGGCGGGGGCAATGAGCAGTTCTTC	CATSRDLSGGGNEQFF
TRBV4-3	few	.	TRBJ1-2	TGCGCCAGCAGCCAAGCGGAGGGTGAATATGGCTACACCTTC	CASSQAEGEYGYTF
TRBV7-2	.	TRBD2	TRBJ2-3	TGTGCCAGCAGCTTAGCCCTAGCGGGAGACACCGGCGCAGATACGCAGTATTTT	CASSLALAGDTGADTQYF
TRBV27	many	.	TRBJ2-5	TGTGCCAGCAGTTTGGGCAGGGGTCAGACCCAGTACTTC	CASSLGRGQTQYF
TRBV12-3/TRBV12-4	.	.	TRBJ1-1	TGTGCCAGCAGTACCTCGGACAGTTTGAACACTGAAGCTTTCTTT	CASSTSDSLNTEAFF
TRBV4-1	few	TRBD2	TRBJ2-1	TGCGCCAGCAGCCGGCTGGGACTAGCGTACAATGAGCAGTTCTTC	CASSRLGLAYNEQFF
TRBV27	.	.	TRBJ2-1	TGTGCCAGCAGTTTACGCGTGGAGACCTACAATGAGCAGTTCTTC	CASSLRVETYNEQFF
TRBV3-1	many	.	TRBJ2-1	TGTGCCAGCAGCCGGGGACTCCACAATGAGCAGTTCTTC	CASSRGLHNEQFF
TRBV5-4	.	TRBD2	TRBJ2-1	TGTGCCAGCAGCTGGGGTTACAGGACTAGCGGGAGCTCCCCCTACAATGAGCAGTTCTTC	CASSWGYRTSGSSPYNEQFF
TRBV3-1	few	.	TRBJ2-7	TGTGCCAGCAGCCAAGGGGACCTACTTTACGAGCAGTACTTC	CASSQGDLLYEQYF
TRBV5-1	few	.	TRBJ2-7	TGCGCCAGCAGCCCGGGGAGGGGGAGCGCCTACGAGCAGTACTTC	CASSPGRGSAYEQYF
TRBV2	few	TRBD1	TRBJ1-4	TGTGCCAGCAGGGTACAGGGGCTTAATGAAAAACTGTTTTTT	CASRVQGLNEKLFF
TRBV7-9	.	.	TRBJ2-1	TGTGCCAGCAGCTTTCTGGTCCATGAGCAGTTCTTC	CASSFLVHEQFF
TRBV4-3	.	TRBD1	TRBJ1-4	TGCGCCAGCAGCCAGAAGGACAGGGGAAATGAAAAACTGTTTTTT	CASSQKDRGNEKLFF
TRBV12-3/TRBV12-4	.	.	TRBJ2-7	TGTGCCAGCAGTTTGCTGCCGCCCTCCTACGAGCAGTACTTC	CASSLLPPSYEQYF